The rows below give T cell receptor beta chains drawn from one sample of a study of shared clonotypes between healthy human individuals. Repertoires were generated with immunoSEQ multiplex PCR, while TCRdb's copy carries only in-frame clones and drops some. The table includes 2,100,000 or so clones, nearly 97% detected once. Sequenced material: naive CD4+ T cells sorted from blood. The receptors were sampled from a man aged 18 to 35 in good health. Both conserved end residues are part of each CDR3. A D gene is named only where the DNA matches it firmly.

d_call: TRBD2; v_call: TRBV11-2; j_call: TRBJ2-3; cdr3_aa: CASSSGLAGGSDTQYF
d_call: NA; v_call: TRBV19; j_call: TRBJ1-6; cdr3_aa: CASSPERGSPLHF
d_call: TRBD1; v_call: TRBV10-3; j_call: TRBJ2-5; cdr3_aa: CAISESRGQETQYF
d_call: NA; v_call: TRBV6-5; j_call: TRBJ1-2; cdr3_aa: CASSYSGAGDYGYTF
d_call: NA; v_call: TRBV15; j_call: TRBJ1-2; cdr3_aa: CATSRPTGIGGYTF
d_call: TRBD2; v_call: TRBV27; j_call: TRBJ2-2; cdr3_aa: CASSEAGETGELFF
d_call: NA; v_call: TRBV27; j_call: TRBJ2-1; cdr3_aa: CASSSLFTGEFF
d_call: NA; v_call: TRBV2; j_call: TRBJ2-3; cdr3_aa: CASSDPYTSTDTQYF
d_call: TRBD1; v_call: TRBV28; j_call: TRBJ2-3; cdr3_aa: CASGQRTGPPDTQYF
d_call: TRBD2; v_call: TRBV28; j_call: TRBJ2-2; cdr3_aa: CASRTGLAGDTGELFF
d_call: NA; v_call: TRBV5-1; j_call: TRBJ2-2; cdr3_aa: CASSRWTTKDPGELFF
d_call: NA; v_call: TRBV5-1; j_call: TRBJ2-5; cdr3_aa: CASSREGDQETQYF
d_call: TRBD1; v_call: TRBV2; j_call: TRBJ2-2; cdr3_aa: CASSVTGWTGELFF
d_call: NA; v_call: TRBV7-2; j_call: TRBJ1-2; cdr3_aa: CASSLELGPAGYTF
d_call: NA; v_call: TRBV19; j_call: TRBJ2-7; cdr3_aa: CASSPRTIGSYEQYF
d_call: NA; v_call: TRBV4-3; j_call: TRBJ2-5; cdr3_aa: CASSPGVAYQETQYF
d_call: NA; v_call: TRBV9; j_call: TRBJ2-1; cdr3_aa: CASSAEFGGSEQFF
d_call: NA; v_call: TRBV9; j_call: TRBJ1-2; cdr3_aa: CASSVDPGPSNYGYTF
d_call: TRBD1; v_call: TRBV19; j_call: TRBJ1-5; cdr3_aa: CASSKRQGVFLNSNQPQHF
d_call: NA; v_call: TRBV5-6; j_call: TRBJ1-2; cdr3_aa: CASSPGSYGYTF
d_call: TRBD2; v_call: TRBV5-4; j_call: TRBJ2-3; cdr3_aa: CASSRLAGGEVDTQYF
d_call: NA; v_call: TRBV6-5; j_call: TRBJ1-4; cdr3_aa: CASSRGPGEKLFF
d_call: TRBD1; v_call: TRBV5-6; j_call: TRBJ2-5; cdr3_aa: CASSLQGWPETQYF
d_call: NA; v_call: TRBV4-1; j_call: TRBJ2-7; cdr3_aa: CASSQLVGSTIVQQYF
d_call: NA; v_call: TRBV10-3; j_call: TRBJ2-5; cdr3_aa: CAISQGEGGETQYF
d_call: NA; v_call: TRBV13; j_call: TRBJ2-2; cdr3_aa: CASSWDSGELFF
d_call: TRBD1; v_call: TRBV5-1; j_call: TRBJ1-2; cdr3_aa: CASSLGGQPYGYTF
d_call: TRBD2; v_call: TRBV11-2; j_call: TRBJ2-7; cdr3_aa: CASSSRTSGVYEQYF